Each of the 22 T cell receptor beta chains below was sequenced from the same sample in a study of T cells after yellow fever vaccination. In TCRdb, the 5' RACE reads were re-called with MiXCR into one record per CDR3 protein. The sample lists around 300,000 distinct CDR3 sequences; roughly 13% were seen once. The sequences come from CD4+ T cells sorted from PBMCs, collected 45 days after the yellow fever booster vaccination. These TCRs come from a man aged 30-40 years who received the YFV17D yellow fever vaccine.

V usage is TRBV4-2 and J usage is TRBJ1-4; D is ambiguous. Germline lookup yields CDR1 LGHNA and CDR2 YNFKEQ. The V gene lost 1 base and the J gene lost 7 bases, with 4 bases spanning the gap. The CDR3 covers 12 residues. The CDR3 loop is CASSQGREKLFF. The CDR3 coding sequence is TGTGCCAGCAGCCAAGGACGTGAAAAACTGTTTTTT.

This clonotype was seen more than once but under ten times. The genes are TRBV20-1 and TRBJ2-5, with 14 bases fitting TRBD2. CDR3 length equals 16 residues. Germline V gene sequence: CDR1 DFQATT, CDR2 SNEGSKA (reference sequence). With V trimmed by 3 bases and J by 5 bases, 8 bases remained unmatched. The CDR3 region is CSASGLAGGGWETQYF. Written as DNA, the CDR3 is TGCAGTGCTAGCGGACTAGCGGGAGGAGGGTGGGAGACCCAGTACTTC.

Comment on this clonotype: The junction does not match germline at one end; this may be a read error. The chain has TRBV2 and TRBJ1-5; D uncertain. Germline CDR1 is SNHLY and CDR2 is FYNNEI. The CDR3 is made up of 13 amino acids. As DNA, the CDR3 is TGTGCCAGTGACGTAGGCCGACCCCAGCCCCAGCGTTTT. Protein product: CASDVGRPQPQRF.

There are a few counts of this clonotype. V gene TRBV18 combines with J gene TRBJ2-3; no clear D gene. Germline CDR1 reads KGHSH; CDR2 reads LQKENI. This CDR3 spans 13 amino acids. The V end was cut by 8 bases, the J end by 4 bases, with 13 bases between. DNA of the CDR3: TGTGCCAGCCCGTCACCAGTATCAGATACGCAGTATTTT. Amino acids: CASPSPVSDTQYF.

This clonotype was detected many times. The rearrangement uses TRBV6-1 and TRBJ2-7, with 9 nucleotides matching TRBD2. V was pared by 4 bases and J by 3 bases, with 7 bases of the junction left unmatched. This CDR3 is 15 amino acids long. Per germline, CDR1 MNHNS and CDR2 SASEGT. The CDR3 is CASSGMGSGSYEQYF. In DNA, the CDR3 is TGTGCCAGCAGTGGGATGGGTAGCGGGAGCTACGAGCAGTACTTC.

The rearrangement joins TRBV7-6 to TRBJ1-6; unclear D gene. CDR1 SGHVS and CDR2 FNYEAQ come from the germline V gene. The CDR3 has 13 amino acids. Trimming stripped 3 bases from V and 10 bases from J, with 10 bases between. CDR3 in DNA: TGTGCCAGCAGCTTTCAGGACCACTCACCCCTCCACTTT. Encoded protein: CASSFQDHSPLHF.

Only a few counts were recorded for this clonotype. The chain carries TRBV6-1 and TRBJ2-3, with unresolved D. The CDR3 has 13 amino acids. CDR1 MNHNS and CDR2 SASEGT come from the germline V gene. V was shortened by 6 bases and J by 4 bases, with 11 bases between the two germline ends. CDR3 sequence (DNA): TGTGCCAGCAGCCCTCGGATCGCAGATACGCAGTATTTT. This codes for CASSPRIADTQYF.

This rearrangement joins TRBV5-8 to TRBJ1-5; 9 bases fit TRBD1. V trimming: 6 bases; J trimming: 7 bases; junction bases outside the gene matches: 5. CDR1 SGHTS and CDR2 YDEGEE come from the germline V gene. This CDR3 has 13 amino acids. The CDR3 region is CASTWTGVQPQHF. The CDR3 DNA reads as TGTGCCAGCACCTGGACAGGGGTCCAGCCCCAGCATTTT. Full variable domain (missing parts from reference TRBV5-8 and TRBJ1-5): EAGVTQSPTHLIKTRGQQATLRCSPISGHTSVYWYQQALGLGLQFLLWYDEGEERNRGNFPPRFSGRQFPNYSSELNVNALELEDSALYLCASTWTGVQPQHFGDGTRLSIL.

In its sample, this clonotype was seen a few times. The chain carries TRBV3-1 and TRBJ1-5, with a possible D match to TRBD1 (5 bases). The V and J ends lost 3 bases and 4 bases respectively, with 7 bases between them. Germline CDR1 is LGHDT and CDR2 is YNNKEL (reference sequence). There are 13 residues in the CDR3. The CDR3 nucleotides are TGTGCCAGCAGCCAGGGGGGGAATCAGCCCCAGCATTTT. As protein: CASSQGGNQPQHF.

The chain recombines TRBV20-1 with TRBJ2-1; the match to TRBD2 covers 9 bases. V was clipped by 3 bases and J by 6 bases; unmatched bases: 9. Looked up from germline, CDR1 is DFQATT and CDR2 is SNEGSKA (reference sequence). This CDR3 region has 15 residues. For the CDR3, the DNA is TGCAGTGCTAGCCCTGGTGTTAGCGGGAGCAATGAGCAGTTCTTC. Its protein product is CSASPGVSGSNEQFF.

V is TRBV20-1 and J is TRBJ1-1; a weak D match, TRBD1 (5 bases). The CDR3 has 10 residues. Germline CDR1 is DFQATT and CDR2 is SNEGSKA (reference sequence). The V end was cut by 5 bases, the J end by 7 bases, with 8 bases between. In nucleotides, the CDR3 is TGCAGTGCTTCCGGGGGTGAAGCTTTCTTT. This encodes CSASGGEAFF.

This clonotype has ten or more counts. The genes are TRBV20-1 and TRBJ2-4; D gene ambiguous. V was shortened by 1 base and J by 6 bases, with 19 bases between the two germline ends. The CDR3 is 16 amino acids. Germline assignment: CDR1 DFQATT and CDR2 SNEGSKA (reference sequence). The CDR3 DNA follows: TGCAGTGCTAGAGCCTCCCTGGAGACCAGCAGAAACATTCAGTACTTC. It translates to CSARASLETSRNIQYF.

DNA of the CDR3: TGTGCCAGCAGCTTATCGGGGGGCGCAGGGAGTGGGTATGGCTACACCTTC. Its protein is CASSLSGGAGSGYGYTF. V is TRBV7-6 and J is TRBJ1-2; D is perhaps TRBD1 (6 bases). The CDR3 extends over 17 amino acids. Trimming pared 2 bases from V and 5 bases from J, leaving 21 bases between. Germline loops: CDR1 SGHVS, CDR2 FNYEAQ. Supplemented by reference TRBV7-6 and TRBJ1-2, the full variable domain reads GAGVSQSPRYKVTKRGQDVALRCDPISGHVSLYWYRQALGQGPEFLTYFNYEAQQDKSGLPNDRFSAERPEGSISTLTIQRTEQRDSAMYRCASSLSGGAGSGYGYTFGSGTRLTVV.

This clonotype appeared a few times. This chain links TRBV4-3 with TRBJ2-6; perhaps TRBD2 as D (5 bases). The germline V and J ends were trimmed by 0 bases and 0 bases, with 9 bases remaining between them. The CDR3 is made up of 17 amino acids. Per germline, CDR1 LGHNA and CDR2 YSLEER. In DNA, the CDR3 is TGCGCCAGCAGCCAAGATGTGGCGGGCTCTGGGGCCAACGTCCTGACTTTC. It yields the protein CASSQDVAGSGANVLTF.

The V call is TRBV6-1, the J call TRBJ2-7, with 8 bases matching TRBD2. With V trimmed by 5 bases and J by 2 bases, 8 bases remained unmatched. The CDR3 loop spans 15 amino acids. CDR1 MNHNS and CDR2 SASEGT come from the germline V gene. CDR3 in DNA: TGTGCCAGCAGTAAGCTAGCGGGCCAAGCCTACGAGCAGTACTTC. The encoded protein is CASSKLAGQAYEQYF.

This clonotype was seen more than once but under ten times. The gene calls are TRBV20-1 and TRBJ2-5, with unresolved D. Trimming shortened V by 5 bases and J by 0 bases, and 4 bases separated the two germline ends. The CDR3 sequence is 11 residues long. From germline, CDR1 is DFQATT and CDR2 SNEGSKA (reference sequence). CDR3 bases: TGCAGTGCTCATTACCAAGAGACCCAGTACTTC. This codes for CSAHYQETQYF.

This clonotype occurred a few times. The rearrangement uses TRBV12-3 or TRBV12-4 and TRBJ2-1, with TRBD1 matching over 8 bases. The CDR3 runs 13 residues. V was clipped by 6 bases and J by 12 bases; unmatched bases: 10. The CDR3 DNA reads TGTGCCAGCAGGGACAGGGCGTACGAGGGGCAGTTCTTC. This translates into CASRDRAYEGQFF.

The chain joins TRBV21-1 to TRBJ2-7; TRBD2 reflects the table's D call only, with no check against the DNA. TRBV21-1 is a documented pseudogene. The CDR3 contains 15 residues. The CDR3 protein is CASSKGCGLPAMQYF. The DNA for the CDR3 is TGTGCCAGCAGCAAAGGATGCGGACTACCCGCGATGCAGTACTTC.

This chain uses TRBV21-1 with TRBJ2-1; TRBD1 is the table's D call and was not checked against the DNA. TRBV21-1 is marked as a pseudogene. The CDR3 has 15 residues. The CDR3 region has the DNA TGTGCCAGCAGGACCTGGACAGGCGATAAGGATGAGCAGTTCTTC. This encodes CASRTWTGDKDEQFF.

This clonotype was observed a few times. The chain combines TRBV7-9 with TRBJ2-3, with D unresolved. This CDR3 has 17 residues. The germline V and J ends were trimmed by 0 bases and 3 bases, with 16 bases remaining between them. Germline V gene sequence: CDR1 SEHNR, CDR2 FQNEAQ (reference sequence). For the CDR3, the DNA is TGTGCCAGCAGCTTAGCTTCTTCGGCAGCTAAGACAGATACGCAGTATTTT. Translating it yields CASSLASSAAKTDTQYF.

The chain uses TRBV6-5 and TRBJ2-1; D unclear. The CDR3 is made up of 15 amino acids. The V gene lost 2 bases and the J gene lost 6 bases, with 14 bases spanning the gap. Looked up from germline, CDR1 is MNHEY and CDR2 is SVGAGI. The DNA of the CDR3 is TGTGCCAGCAGTTACGATTGGGGTCGATCCAATGAGCAGTTCTTC. Encoded protein: CASSYDWGRSNEQFF.

V usage is TRBV7-2 and J usage is TRBJ2-3; no clear D gene. CDR3 length: 14 amino acids. V lost 4 bases and J 4 bases, leaving 12 bases between the germline ends. Germline V gene lookup returns CDR1 SGHTA and CDR2 FQGNSA. The CDR3 region is CASSSPLRADTQYF. In DNA, the CDR3 is TGTGCCAGCAGCTCACCCCTAAGGGCAGATACGCAGTATTTT.